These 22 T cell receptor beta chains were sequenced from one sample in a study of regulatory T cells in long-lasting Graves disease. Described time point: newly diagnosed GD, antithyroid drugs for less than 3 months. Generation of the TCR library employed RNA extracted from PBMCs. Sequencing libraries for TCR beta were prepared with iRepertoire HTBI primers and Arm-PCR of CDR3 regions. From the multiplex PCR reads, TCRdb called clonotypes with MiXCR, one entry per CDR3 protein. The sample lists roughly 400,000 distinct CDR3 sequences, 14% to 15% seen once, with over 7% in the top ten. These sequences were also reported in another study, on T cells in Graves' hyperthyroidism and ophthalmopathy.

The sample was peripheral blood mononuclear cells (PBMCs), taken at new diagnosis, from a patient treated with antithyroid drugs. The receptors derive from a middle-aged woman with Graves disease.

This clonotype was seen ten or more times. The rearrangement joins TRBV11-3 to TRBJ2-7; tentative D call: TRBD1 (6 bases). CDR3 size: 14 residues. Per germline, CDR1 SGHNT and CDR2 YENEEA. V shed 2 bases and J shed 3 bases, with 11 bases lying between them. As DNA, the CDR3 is TGTGCCAGCAGCTTACCGGGACACAACTACGAGCAGTACTTC. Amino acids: CASSLPGHNYEQYF. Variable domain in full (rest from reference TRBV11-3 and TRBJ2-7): EAGVVQSPRYKIIEKKQPVAFWCNPISGHNTLYWYLQNLGQGPELLIRYENEEAVDDSQLPKDRFSAERLKGVDSTLKIQPAELGDSAVYLCASSLPGHNYEQYFGPGTRLTVT.

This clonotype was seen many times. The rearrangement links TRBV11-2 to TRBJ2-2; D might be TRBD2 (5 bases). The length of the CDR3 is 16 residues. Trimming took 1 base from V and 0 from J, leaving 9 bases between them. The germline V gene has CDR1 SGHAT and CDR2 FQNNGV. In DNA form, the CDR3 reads TGTGCCAGCAGCTTAGTGCGTAGCGCGAACACCGGGGAGCTGTTTTTT. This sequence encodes CASSLVRSANTGELFF.

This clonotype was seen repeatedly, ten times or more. The CDR3 is CASSPRLGMNDEQFF. In nucleotides, the CDR3 is TGTGCCAGCAGCCCGAGACTAGGAATGAACGATGAGCAGTTCTTC. V gene TRBV11-2 combines with J gene TRBJ2-1; maybe TRBD2 (6 bases). This CDR3 region has 15 residues. CDR1 and CDR2 (germline): SGHAT, FQNNGV. V dropped 5 bases and J dropped 8 bases, with 19 bases sitting between them.

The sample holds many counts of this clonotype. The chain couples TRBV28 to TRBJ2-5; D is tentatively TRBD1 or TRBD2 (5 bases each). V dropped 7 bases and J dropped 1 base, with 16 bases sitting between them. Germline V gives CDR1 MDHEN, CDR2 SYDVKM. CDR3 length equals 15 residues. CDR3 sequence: CASTPPRGFQETQYF. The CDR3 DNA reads TGTGCCAGCACCCCACCCCGGGGCTTCCAAGAGACCCAGTACTTC.

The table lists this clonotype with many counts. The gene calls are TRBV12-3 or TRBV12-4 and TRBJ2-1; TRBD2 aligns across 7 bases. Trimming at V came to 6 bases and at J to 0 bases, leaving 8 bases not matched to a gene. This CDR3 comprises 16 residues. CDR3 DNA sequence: TGTGCCAGCAGCCGCTCCCGGGAGGTCTCCTACAATGAGCAGTTCTTC. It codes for CASSRSREVSYNEQFF.

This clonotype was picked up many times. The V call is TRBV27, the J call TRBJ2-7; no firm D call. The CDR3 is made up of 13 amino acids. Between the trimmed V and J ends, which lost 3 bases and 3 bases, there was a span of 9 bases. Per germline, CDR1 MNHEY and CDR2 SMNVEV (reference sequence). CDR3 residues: CASSFGPLYEQYF. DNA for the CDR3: TGTGCCAGCAGTTTCGGGCCGCTCTACGAGCAGTACTTC.

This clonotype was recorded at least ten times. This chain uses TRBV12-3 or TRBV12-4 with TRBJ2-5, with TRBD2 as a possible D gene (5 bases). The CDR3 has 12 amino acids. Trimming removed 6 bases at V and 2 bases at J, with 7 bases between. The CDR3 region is CASRPGQETQYF. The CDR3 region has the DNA TGTGCCAGCAGACCGGGACAAGAGACCCAGTACTTC.

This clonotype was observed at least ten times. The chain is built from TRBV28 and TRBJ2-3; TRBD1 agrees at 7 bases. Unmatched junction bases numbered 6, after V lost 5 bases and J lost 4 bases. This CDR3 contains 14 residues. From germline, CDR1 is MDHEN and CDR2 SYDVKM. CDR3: CASSPGQLPDTQYF. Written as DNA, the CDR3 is TGTGCCAGCAGTCCGGGACAGCTTCCAGATACGCAGTATTTT.

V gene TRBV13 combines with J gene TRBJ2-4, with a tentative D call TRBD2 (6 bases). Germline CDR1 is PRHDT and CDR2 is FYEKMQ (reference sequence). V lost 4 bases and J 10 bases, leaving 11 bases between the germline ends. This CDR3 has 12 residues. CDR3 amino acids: CASSYVEGIQYF. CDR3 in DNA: TGTGCCAGCAGCTACGTGGAGGGGATTCAGTACTTC.

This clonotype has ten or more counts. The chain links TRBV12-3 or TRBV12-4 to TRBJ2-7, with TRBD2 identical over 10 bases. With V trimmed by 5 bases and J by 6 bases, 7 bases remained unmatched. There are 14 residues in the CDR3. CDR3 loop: CASSQSGLAFEQYF. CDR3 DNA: TGTGCCAGCAGTCAATCGGGACTAGCGTTCGAGCAGTACTTC.

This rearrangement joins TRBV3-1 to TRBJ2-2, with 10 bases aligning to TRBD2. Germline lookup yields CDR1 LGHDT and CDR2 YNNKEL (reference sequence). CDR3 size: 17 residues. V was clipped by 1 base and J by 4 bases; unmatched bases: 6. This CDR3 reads CASSQASGGFGTGELFF. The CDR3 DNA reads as TGTGCCAGCAGCCAAGCTAGCGGGGGCTTCGGCACCGGGGAGCTGTTTTTT.

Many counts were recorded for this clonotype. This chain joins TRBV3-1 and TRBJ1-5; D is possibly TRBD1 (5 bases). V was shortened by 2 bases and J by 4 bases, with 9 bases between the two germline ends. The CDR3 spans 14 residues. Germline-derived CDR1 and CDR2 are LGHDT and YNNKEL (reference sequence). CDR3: CASSQKQANQPQHF. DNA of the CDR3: TGTGCCAGCAGCCAAAAACAGGCTAATCAGCCCCAGCATTTT.

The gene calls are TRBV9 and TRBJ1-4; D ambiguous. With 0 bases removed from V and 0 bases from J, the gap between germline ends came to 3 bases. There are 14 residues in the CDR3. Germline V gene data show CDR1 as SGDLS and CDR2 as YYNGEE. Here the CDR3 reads CASSVDATNEKLFF. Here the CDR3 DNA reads TGTGCCAGCAGCGTAGACGCAACTAATGAAAAACTGTTTTTT.

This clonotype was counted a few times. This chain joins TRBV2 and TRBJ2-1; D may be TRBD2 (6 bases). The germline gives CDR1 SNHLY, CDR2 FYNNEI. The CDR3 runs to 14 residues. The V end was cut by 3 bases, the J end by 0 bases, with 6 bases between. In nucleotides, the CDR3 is TGTGCCAGCAGTGAGACTAGCTCCTACAATGAGCAGTTCTTC. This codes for CASSETSSYNEQFF.

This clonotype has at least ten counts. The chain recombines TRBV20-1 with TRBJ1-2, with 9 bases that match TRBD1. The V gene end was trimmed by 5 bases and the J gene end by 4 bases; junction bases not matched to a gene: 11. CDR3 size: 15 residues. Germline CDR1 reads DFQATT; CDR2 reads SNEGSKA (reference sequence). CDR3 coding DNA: TGCAGTGCTCCCATCTCCGGACAGGGGAGCTATGGCTACACCTTC. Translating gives CSAPISGQGSYGYTF.

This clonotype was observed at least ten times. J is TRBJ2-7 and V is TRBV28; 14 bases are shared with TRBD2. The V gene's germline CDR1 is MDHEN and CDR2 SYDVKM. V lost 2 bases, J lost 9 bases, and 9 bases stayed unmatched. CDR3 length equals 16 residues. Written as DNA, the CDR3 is TGTGCCAGCAGTTTAGAGGGACTAGCGGGAGACGTAGTGCAGTACTTC. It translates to CASSLEGLAGDVVQYF.

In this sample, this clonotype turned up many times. This chain's CDR3 is CASSNRDRGGGETQYF. CDR3 coding DNA: TGTGCCAGCAGTAATCGGGACAGGGGAGGAGGAGAGACCCAGTACTTC. The rearrangement joins TRBV6-2 or TRBV6-3 to TRBJ2-5, with 10 bases identical to TRBD1. V dropped 5 bases and J dropped 4; count of bases not matched to a gene: 10. Germline-derived CDR1 and CDR2 are MNHEY and SVGEGT. The CDR3 is 16 residues long.

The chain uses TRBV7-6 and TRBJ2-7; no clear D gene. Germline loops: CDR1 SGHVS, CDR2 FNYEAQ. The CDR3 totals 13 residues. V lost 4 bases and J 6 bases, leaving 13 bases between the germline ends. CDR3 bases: TGTGCCAGCAGCTCTATATTGGGGTCCGAGCAGTACTTC. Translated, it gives CASSSILGSEQYF.

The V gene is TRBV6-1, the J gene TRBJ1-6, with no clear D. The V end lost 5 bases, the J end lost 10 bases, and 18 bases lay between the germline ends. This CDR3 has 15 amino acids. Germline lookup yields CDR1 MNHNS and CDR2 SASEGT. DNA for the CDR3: TGTGCCAGCAGTACCCGCCCCGGGAGTGGGTCACCCCTCCACTTT. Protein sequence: CASSTRPGSGSPLHF.

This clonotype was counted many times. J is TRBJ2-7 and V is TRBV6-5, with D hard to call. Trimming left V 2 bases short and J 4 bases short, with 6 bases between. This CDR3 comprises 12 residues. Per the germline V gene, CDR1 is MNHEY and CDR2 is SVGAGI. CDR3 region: CASSYPSYEQYF. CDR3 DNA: TGTGCCAGCAGTTACCCGTCATACGAGCAGTACTTC.

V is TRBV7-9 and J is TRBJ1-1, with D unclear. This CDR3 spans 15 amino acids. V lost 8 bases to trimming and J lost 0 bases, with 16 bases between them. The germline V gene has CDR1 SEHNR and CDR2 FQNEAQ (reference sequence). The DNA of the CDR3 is TGTGCCAGCCGCTCGAGACTGAGCATGAACACTGAAGCTTTCTTT. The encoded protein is CASRSRLSMNTEAFF.

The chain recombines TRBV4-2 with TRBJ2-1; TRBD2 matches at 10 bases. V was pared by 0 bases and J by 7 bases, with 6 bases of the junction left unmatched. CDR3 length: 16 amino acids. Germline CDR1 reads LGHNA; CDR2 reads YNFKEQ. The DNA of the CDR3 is TGTGCCAGCAGCCAAGAGGGCACTAGCGGGATGAATGAGCAGTTCTTC. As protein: CASSQEGTSGMNEQFF.